Listed here are 28 T cell receptor beta chains from one sample, sequenced in a study of blood T cell repertoires in COVID-19 (dated by TCRdb to 2020 to 2022). Libraries came from the immunoSEQ multiplex PCR assay. The source is immuneACCESS, and TCRdb retained only in-frame sequences with V and J called. Part of the clones is not carried over; for the studies checked, unresolved V genes explain less than half of this, and the remainder is unexplained. This sample lists about 170,000 clones; about four fifths were detected once. Around 20% of the sample lies in the top ten. The source material was peripheral blood. These receptors all stem from a woman aged 70 to 79 who had recovered from COVID-19.

V gene TRBV12-5 combines with J gene TRBJ1-2; TRBD1 might be the D (6 bases). Germline V CDR1 and CDR2: LGHNT, FRNRAP. V lost 5 bases and J 8 bases, leaving 12 bases between the germline ends. The CDR3 contains 12 residues. CDR3 sequence (DNA): TGTGCTAGTGGTGCGGACAGACCGGGCTACACCTTC. This gives the protein CASGADRPGYTF.

This clone was seen a single time. The chain recombines TRBV6-5 with TRBJ1-2; no reliable D call. Per germline, CDR1 MNHEY and CDR2 SVGAGI. There are 13 residues in the CDR3. Trimming shortened V by 7 bases and J by 2 bases, and 11 bases separated the two germline ends. This CDR3 reads CASIRSENYGYTF. Written as DNA, the CDR3 is TGTGCCAGCATACGGAGCGAGAACTATGGCTACACCTTC.

V and J are TRBV9 and TRBJ1-5; 8 nucleotides line up with TRBD1. The CDR3 runs to 14 residues. Germline V gene sequence: CDR1 SGDLS, CDR2 YYNGEE. The V segment lost 3 bases and the J segment 6 bases; nucleotides outside the gene matches: 5. The CDR3 bases are TGTGCCAGCAGCGCTACAGGGGGGACTCAGCCCCAGCATTTT. Translating it yields CASSATGGTQPQHF.

Written as DNA, the CDR3 is TGTGCCAGCAGCCCCCGAGCATCAACCTACGAGCAGTACTTC. Residues: CASSPRASTYEQYF. The chain employs TRBV28 and TRBJ2-7, with D uncertain. The germline V gene encodes CDR1 MDHEN and CDR2 SYDVKM. This CDR3 contains 14 residues. Trimming took 6 bases from V and 2 from J, leaving 14 bases between them.

The V gene is TRBV29-1, the J gene TRBJ1-1; maybe TRBD1 (5 bases). CDR3 size: 13 residues. Germline V gene data show CDR1 as SQVTM and CDR2 as ANQGSEA. V was clipped by 0 bases and J by 7 bases, with 12 bases between them. The CDR3 loop is CSVEDAGGNEAFF. In nucleotides, the CDR3 is TGCAGCGTTGAAGATGCGGGGGGAAATGAAGCTTTCTTT.

The V gene is TRBV6-2 or TRBV6-3, the J gene TRBJ2-1; D is undetermined. The CDR3 is made up of 11 amino acids. Trimming shortened V by 5 bases and J by 4 bases, and 3 bases separated the two germline ends. In germline, CDR1 is MNHEY, CDR2 SVGEGT. The CDR3 loop is CASSPYNEQFF. The CDR3, as DNA: TGTGCCAGCAGTCCATACAATGAGCAGTTCTTC.

The V gene is TRBV15, the J gene TRBJ1-2; tentative D call: TRBD1 (6 bases). This CDR3 has 15 amino acids. V was trimmed by 5 bases and J by 5 bases, leaving 18 bases between them. CDR1 is LNHNV and CDR2 is YYDKDF in the germline V gene (reference sequence). CDR3: CATSSRTDSPYGYTF. The CDR3 bases are TGTGCCACCAGCTCCAGGACGGACAGCCCGTATGGCTACACCTTC. Drawing the rest from reference TRBV15 and TRBJ1-2, the complete variable domain is DAMVIQNPRYQVTQFGKPVTLSCSQTLNHNVMYWYQQKSSQAPKLLFHYYDKDFNNEADTPDNFQSRRPNTSFCFLDIRSPGLGDTAMYLCATSSRTDSPYGYTFGSGTRLTVV.

The gene calls are TRBV9 and TRBJ1-4, with 7 bases aligning to TRBD1. The trim removed 4 bases at V and 6 bases at J, leaving 9 bases unmatched. The germline V gene encodes CDR1 SGDLS and CDR2 YYNGEE. This CDR3 comprises 15 residues. The DNA of the CDR3 is TGTGCCAGCAGCACGACAGGGACTCCCCATGAAAAACTGTTTTTT. Translated: CASSTTGTPHEKLFF.

The chain links TRBV6-2 or TRBV6-3 to TRBJ2-7; D perhaps matches TRBD1 (6 bases). The CDR3 consists of 17 residues. Germline values: CDR1 MNHEY, CDR2 SVGEGT. V was cut by 5 bases and J by 7 bases, with 27 bases left in between. The CDR3 bases are TGTGCCAGCAGTCCCGACGGGACATCCTTCGGATTGAGAGAGCAGTACTTC. Amino acids: CASSPDGTSFGLREQYF.

The V gene is TRBV27, the J gene TRBJ2-3; D may be TRBD1 (5 bases). V dropped 0 bases and J dropped 4 bases, with 11 bases sitting between them. The CDR3 loop spans 15 amino acids. The V gene's germline CDR1 is MNHEY and CDR2 SMNVEV (reference sequence). CDR3: CASSLSGRVPDTQYF. In DNA, the CDR3 is TGTGCCAGCAGTTTATCGGGCAGGGTCCCAGATACGCAGTATTTT.

There are a few counts of this clone. The CDR3 protein is CASSPRRSTNTGELFF. DNA for the CDR3: TGTGCCAGCAGCCCACGCAGATCAACGAACACCGGGGAGCTGTTTTTT. The chain joins TRBV7-3 to TRBJ2-2; unclear D gene. Per the germline V gene, CDR1 is SGHTA and CDR2 is FQGTGA. V was cut by 5 bases and J by 0 bases, with 13 bases left in between. The CDR3 has 16 amino acids.

J is TRBJ2-3 and V is TRBV5-1; 9 positions agree with TRBD2. The CDR3 consists of 15 residues. Per the germline V gene, CDR1 is SGHRS and CDR2 is YFSETQ. V gave up 7 bases and J gave up 6 bases; unmatched junction bases: 12. CDR3 sequence reads: CASGPLAGGLDTQYF. CDR3 bases: TGCGCCAGCGGCCCCTTGGCGGGGGGGTTGGATACGCAGTATTTT. Variable domain in full (rest from reference TRBV5-1 and TRBJ2-3): KAGVTQTPRYLIKTRGQQVTLSCSPISGHRSVSWYQQTPGQGLQFLFEYFSETQRNKGNFPGRFSGRQFSNSRSEMNVSTLELGDSALYLCASGPLAGGLDTQYFGPGTRLTVL.

This chain connects TRBV24-1 to TRBJ2-7; 7 positions match TRBD2. The germline gives CDR1 KGHDR, CDR2 SFDVKD. This CDR3 has 12 amino acids. Trimming at V came to 9 bases and at J to 0 bases, leaving 1 base not matched to a gene. DNA of the CDR3: TGTGCCACCGGCGGGAGCTCCTACGAGCAGTACTTC. This translates into CATGGSSYEQYF.

The chain uses TRBV7-2 and TRBJ2-7; possible D gene TRBD1, 5 bases. The germline CDR1 and CDR2 sequences are SGHTA and FQGNSA. The length of the CDR3 is 14 residues. V was clipped by 1 base and J by 2 bases, with 9 bases between them. The CDR3 here is CASSLVQGTYEQYF. The CDR3 DNA reads as TGTGCCAGCAGCTTAGTGCAGGGTACCTACGAGCAGTACTTC.

A few counts support this clone. The chain uses TRBV11-3 and TRBJ2-2, with D maybe TRBD2 (5 bases). The CDR3 totals 15 residues. Between the trimmed V and J ends, which lost 1 base and 5 bases, there was a span of 11 bases. Looked up from germline, CDR1 is SGHNT and CDR2 is YENEEA. CDR3 sequence reads: CASSLGGFRTGELFF. CDR3 DNA: TGTGCCAGCAGCTTAGGAGGGTTCAGAACCGGGGAGCTGTTTTTT.

This clone was picked up a small number of times. V and J are TRBV2 and TRBJ2-3; possibly TRBD1 for D (6 bases). Trimming pared 3 bases from V and 4 bases from J, leaving 11 bases between. The CDR3 contains 14 residues. Germline lookup yields CDR1 SNHLY and CDR2 FYNNEI. CDR3 protein: CASSEQGSPDTQYF. The DNA for the CDR3 is TGTGCCAGCAGTGAGCAGGGGTCCCCAGATACGCAGTATTTT.

This rearrangement joins TRBV18 to TRBJ2-7; perhaps TRBD1 as D (6 bases). Trimming removed 3 bases at V and 0 bases at J, with 9 bases between. Germline CDR1 reads KGHSH; CDR2 reads LQKENI. The CDR3 extends over 14 amino acids. This CDR3 reads CASSPDRNSYEQYF. The CDR3 DNA follows: TGTGCCAGCTCACCGGACAGAAACTCCTACGAGCAGTACTTC.

CDR3 in amino acids: CASKAGYTEAFF. The CDR3 DNA follows: TGTGCCAGCAAGGCAGGGTACACTGAAGCTTTCTTT. The genes are TRBV2 and TRBJ1-1; D might be TRBD1 (5 bases). V was trimmed by 7 bases and J by 3 bases, leaving 9 bases between them. CDR1 is SNHLY, CDR2 FYNNEI, per germline. The CDR3 is 12 amino acids.

V and J are TRBV2 and TRBJ2-7; D is perhaps TRBD1 (5 bases). The V gene lost 4 bases and the J gene lost 4 bases, with 14 bases spanning the gap. The CDR3 is made up of 14 amino acids. Germline V gene lookup returns CDR1 SNHLY and CDR2 FYNNEI. CDR3 sequence: CASSVGQGWYEQYF. In DNA form, the CDR3 reads TGTGCCAGCAGTGTAGGGCAGGGATGGTACGAGCAGTACTTC. Supplemented by reference TRBV2 and TRBJ2-7, the full variable domain reads EPEVTQTPSHQVTQMGQEVILRCVPISNHLYFYWYRQILGQKVEFLVSFYNNEISEKSEIFDDQFSVERPDGSNFTLKIRSTKLEDSAMYFCASSVGQGWYEQYFGPGTRLTVT.

There are a few counts of this clone. The CDR3 nucleotides read TGTGCCACCAGCAGAGGGGGCCTAGAGGCCTACGAGCAGTACTTC. It translates to CATSRGGLEAYEQYF. V usage is TRBV15 and J usage is TRBJ2-7, with TRBD1 as a possible D gene (5 bases). CDR3 length equals 15 residues. The germline CDR1 and CDR2 sequences are LNHNV and YYDKDF (reference sequence). Between the trimmed V and J ends, which lost 1 base and 2 bases, there was a span of 12 bases.

This chain links TRBV9 with TRBJ1-3, with D maybe TRBD1 (5 bases). CDR3 length: 13 residues. Germline lookup yields CDR1 SGDLS and CDR2 YYNGEE. The V and J ends lost 4 bases and 8 bases respectively, with 13 bases between them. CDR3 nucleotides: TGTGCCAGCAGCCCCCGACAGAAGGACACCATATATTTT. This codes for CASSPRQKDTIYF.

The chain links TRBV20-1 to TRBJ2-7; 7 positions agree with TRBD2. J gave up 4 bases and V 3 bases, and 15 bases lay outside the gene matches. There are 16 residues in the CDR3. Germline CDR1 and CDR2: DFQATT and SNEGSKA (reference sequence). The CDR3 sequence: CSASGSGGGALYEQYF. The CDR3 coding sequence is TGCAGTGCTAGTGGCTCGGGGGGAGGGGCCTTGTACGAGCAGTACTTC.

The table lists this clone with a few counts. The rearrangement joins TRBV2 to TRBJ2-2; D is possibly TRBD1 (5 bases). Germline V gene sequence: CDR1 SNHLY, CDR2 FYNNEI. This CDR3 has 13 residues. Trimming took off 5 bases at V and 8 bases at J, with 12 bases between the two ends. The CDR3 loop is CASSPQRGGELFF. DNA for the CDR3: TGTGCCAGCAGTCCCCAAAGGGGTGGGGAGCTGTTTTTT.

The rearrangement joins TRBV6-6 to TRBJ2-3; TRBD2 might be the D (5 bases). The germline CDR1 and CDR2 sequences are MNHNY and SVGAGI (reference sequence). V was cut by 2 bases and J by 4 bases, with 10 bases left in between. The CDR3 is made up of 14 amino acids. CDR3 nucleotides: TGTGCCAGCAGTTACGGGAGCCCATCAGATACGCAGTATTTT. Amino acid sequence: CASSYGSPSDTQYF.

V is TRBV6-5 and J is TRBJ2-7; 11 positions agree with TRBD1. The CDR3 has 14 residues. CDR1 is MNHEY and CDR2 is SVGAGI in the germline V gene. V trimming: 6 bases; J trimming: 7 bases; junction bases outside the gene matches: 8. CDR3 nucleotide sequence: TGTGCCAGCAGCCCGGACAGGGGGCAAGGAGAGCAGTACTTC. Translation: CASSPDRGQGEQYF.

V and J are TRBV9 and TRBJ2-1, with 7 bases matching TRBD2. The CDR3 has 15 residues. Germline lookup yields CDR1 SGDLS and CDR2 YYNGEE. After removal of 1 base from V and 6 bases from J, the junction contained 7 bases not matched to a gene. CDR3: CASSVRAGPANEQFF. The CDR3 bases are TGTGCCAGCAGCGTACGAGCGGGACCTGCCAATGAGCAGTTCTTC.

The CDR3 coding sequence is TGTGCCAGCACCCGGGGGGGAGGAGGGACCGGGGAGCTGTTTTTT. It is translated as CASTRGGGGTGELFF. This chain joins TRBV7-3 and TRBJ2-2; 8 bases match TRBD2. The CDR3 spans 15 residues. Unmatched junction bases numbered 9, after V lost 7 bases and J lost 5 bases. The germline gives CDR1 SGHTA, CDR2 FQGTGA.

The rearrangement links TRBV4-1 to TRBJ1-1, with a possible D match to TRBD1 (5 bases). CDR1 is MGHRA, CDR2 YSYEKL, per germline. Trimming removed 0 bases from V and 3 bases from J, with 8 bases in between. This CDR3 is 14 amino acids long. The CDR3: CASSQDLGHTEAFF. DNA for the CDR3: TGCGCCAGCAGCCAAGATTTGGGGCACACTGAAGCTTTCTTT.